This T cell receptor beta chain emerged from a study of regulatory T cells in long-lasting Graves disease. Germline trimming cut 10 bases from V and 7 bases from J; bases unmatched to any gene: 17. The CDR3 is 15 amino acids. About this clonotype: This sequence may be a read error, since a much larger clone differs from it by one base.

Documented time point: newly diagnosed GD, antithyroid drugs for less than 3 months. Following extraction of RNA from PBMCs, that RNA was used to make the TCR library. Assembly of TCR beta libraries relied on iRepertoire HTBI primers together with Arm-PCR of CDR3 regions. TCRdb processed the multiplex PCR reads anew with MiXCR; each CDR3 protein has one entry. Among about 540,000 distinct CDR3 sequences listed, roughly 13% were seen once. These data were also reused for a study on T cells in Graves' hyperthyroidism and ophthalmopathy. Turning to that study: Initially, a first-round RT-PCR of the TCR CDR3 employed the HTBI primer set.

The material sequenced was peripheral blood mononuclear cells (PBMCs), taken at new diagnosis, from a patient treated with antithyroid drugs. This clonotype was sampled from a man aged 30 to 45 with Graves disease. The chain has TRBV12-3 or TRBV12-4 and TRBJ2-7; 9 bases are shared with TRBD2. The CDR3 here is CATATSGSSYNEQYF. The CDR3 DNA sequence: TGTGCCACCGCGACTAGCGGATCCTCCTACAATGAGCAGTACTTC.